These T cell receptor beta chains were read from a single sample in a study of OX40 agonist ivuxolimab in advanced cancers. Generated by immunoSEQ multiplex PCR, the TCRdb table keeps only in-frame clones and is missing some. The sample lists more than 9,500 clones; roughly four fifths were seen once. The sample was CD4+ or CD8+ T cells sorted from blood, taken in a trial of the OX40 agonist ivuxolimab. The receptors come from an adult with an advanced solid tumor such as melanoma, head and neck, liver or kidney cancer. Each CDR3 is given with its conserved first and last residue.

j_call: TRBJ2-5
v_call: TRBV7-8
cdr3_aa: CASSLDSGQETQYF

j_call: TRBJ2-5
v_call: TRBV2
cdr3_aa: CASSEDGGVLETQYF

j_call: TRBJ2-1
v_call: TRBV29-1
cdr3_aa: CSVAPQRDGSYNEQFF

j_call: TRBJ1-3
v_call: TRBV6-5
cdr3_aa: CASSTVGSGNTIYF

j_call: TRBJ2-1
v_call: TRBV2
cdr3_aa: CASRADKALFVEQFF

j_call: TRBJ2-7
v_call: TRBV29-1
cdr3_aa: CSVEAGQGYYEQYF

j_call: TRBJ2-3
v_call: TRBV7-6
cdr3_aa: CASSLMTSGGTDTQYF

j_call: TRBJ2-7
v_call: TRBV13
cdr3_aa: CASSDRGSYEQYF

j_call: TRBJ2-7
v_call: TRBV6-5
cdr3_aa: CASSYSSGSSYEQYF

j_call: TRBJ2-3
v_call: TRBV20-1
cdr3_aa: CSVETGDTQYF

j_call: TRBJ1-1
v_call: TRBV5-1
cdr3_aa: CASSITGSWTEAFF

j_call: TRBJ1-2
v_call: TRBV6-1
cdr3_aa: CASSEATIYGYTF

j_call: TRBJ1-3
v_call: TRBV6-6
cdr3_aa: CASSPLPLSGNTIYF

j_call: TRBJ2-2
v_call: TRBV7-4
cdr3_aa: CASSSLPGLASGELFF

j_call: TRBJ2-7
v_call: TRBV5-6
cdr3_aa: CASTNVAREGPYEQYF

j_call: TRBJ2-1
v_call: TRBV6-1
cdr3_aa: CASSLLTGNEQFF

j_call: TRBJ1-1
v_call: TRBV5-6
cdr3_aa: CASSLGTVTEAFF

j_call: TRBJ1-3
v_call: TRBV6-5
cdr3_aa: CASAWQDGSGNTIYF

j_call: TRBJ1-2
v_call: TRBV27
cdr3_aa: CASSKLSQESYGYTF

j_call: TRBJ2-3
v_call: TRBV6-5
cdr3_aa: CASSARTNTDTQYF

j_call: TRBJ2-1
v_call: TRBV19
cdr3_aa: CASGRTVQNEQFF

j_call: TRBJ2-1
v_call: TRBV10-1
cdr3_aa: CASSEERGTSGGYQQFF

j_call: TRBJ2-3
v_call: TRBV7-9
cdr3_aa: CASLPGLTTDTQYF